This TCR beta chain was sequenced for a study of CD8+ T cells in alopecia areata. Study-wide points: Sharing of TCRs across patients appeared less clear than in mice, possibly for HLA-related reasons. Sequence data from scalp samples additionally include resident alphabeta T cells of normal skin. Greater clonality was observed in lesional scalp samples, especially alopecia totalis/universalis, versus normal scalp.

Following extraction, RNA underwent reverse transcription to cDNA, which served as the sequencing template. Sequencing used immunoSEQ multiplex PCR; TCRdb keeps in-frame clones, though not all of them. This sample has roughly 150,000 clones, with around 54% found just once. A single count supports this clone. Its target is unknown. Trimming removed 6 bases at V and 7 bases at J, with 13 bases between. This CDR3 contains 13 residues. From germline, CDR1 is ENHRY and CDR2 SYGVKD. This chain joins TRBV10-3 and TRBJ1-5; maybe TRBD1 (6 bases). This clonotype was obtained from a human donor in good health. The sequencing sample was made of CD4+ T cells sorted from blood. The CDR3 here is CAIRQGRGQPQHF. CDR3 DNA: TGTGCCATCAGGCAGGGGAGGGGGCAGCCCCAGCATTTT.